Below are 13 T cell receptor beta chains sequenced from a single sample in a study of T cells in Graves' hyperthyroidism and ophthalmopathy. Amplified TCR beta CDR3 regions came from RNA transcripts. When the TCR CDR3 underwent first-round RT-PCR, the HTBI primer set was used. TCRdb fed the multiplex PCR reads into MiXCR, producing one record per CDR3 protein. In the table there are approximately 690,000 distinct CDR3 sequences, roughly 14% of which are singletons. The sequencing sample was made of blood. Source of these receptors: a woman aged 45-59 years with Graves' ophthalmopathy.

This clonotype was seen repeatedly, ten times or more. V and J are TRBV7-3 and TRBJ2-3; tentatively, D is TRBD1 (6 bases). CDR3 length: 14 amino acids. V was cut by 5 bases and J by 3 bases, with 12 bases left in between. Germline V gene lookup returns CDR1 SGHTA and CDR2 FQGTGA. CDR3: CASSPNGQTDTQYF. CDR3 nucleotides: TGTGCCAGCAGCCCAAACGGACAGACAGATACGCAGTATTTT.

The V gene is TRBV7-6, the J gene TRBJ1-1; D possibly corresponds to TRBD1 (6 bases). The CDR3 is made up of 16 amino acids. V was pared by 5 bases and J by 0 bases, with 16 bases between. The germline V gene has CDR1 SGHVS and CDR2 FNYEAQ. CDR3 nucleotide sequence: TGTGCCAGCAGCAGAGTCGGGACATACGTGAACACTGAAGCTTTCTTT. It specifies CASSRVGTYVNTEAFF.

This clonotype was seen ten or more times. The J gene is TRBJ2-1, the V gene TRBV10-3, with 8 bases fitting TRBD2. Trimming cost V 1 base and J 2 bases; bases outside gene matches: 7. The CDR3 has 17 amino acids. The V gene's germline CDR1 is ENHRY and CDR2 SYGVKD. CDR3 protein: CAISEWVAGSPYNEQFF. CDR3 nucleotide sequence: TGTGCCATCAGTGAGTGGGTAGCGGGGAGTCCCTACAATGAGCAGTTCTTC.

Ten or more counts support this clonotype. The V gene is TRBV20-1, the J gene TRBJ2-7, with 11 bases identical to TRBD1. CDR3 length equals 12 residues. Germline CDR1 reads DFQATT; CDR2 reads SNEGSKA (reference sequence). Trimming cost V 5 bases and J 7 bases; bases outside gene matches: 4. This CDR3 reads CSAGTGGREQYF. In DNA, the CDR3 is TGCAGTGCTGGGACAGGGGGTCGTGAGCAGTACTTC.

At least ten counts were recorded for this clonotype. V usage is TRBV28 and J usage is TRBJ1-1, with D possibly TRBD1 on 5 matching bases. CDR1 and CDR2 from the germline V gene are MDHEN and SYDVKM. V lost 2 bases and J lost 6, with 13 bases in between. CDR3 length: 14 amino acids. CDR3 sequence: CASSLISRAAEAFF. The CDR3 DNA reads as TGTGCCAGCAGTTTAATAAGCAGGGCGGCTGAAGCTTTCTTT.

The chain is built from TRBV19 and TRBJ1-2, with a weak D call TRBD1 (5 bases). Germline V gene data show CDR1 as LNHDA and CDR2 as SQIVND (reference sequence). The CDR3 length is 15 residues. V shed 9 bases and J shed 5 bases, with 22 bases lying between them. CDR3 nucleotides: TGTGCCAGCACACCGGGACTGGCTTCATCGTATGGCTACACCTTC. Protein product: CASTPGLASSYGYTF.

There are many counts of this clonotype. The chain joins TRBV7-2 to TRBJ2-7; possibly TRBD2 for D (6 bases). There are 14 residues in the CDR3. CDR1 and CDR2 (germline): SGHTA, FQGNSA. The V end lost 6 bases, the J end lost 5 bases, and 17 bases lay between the germline ends. This chain's CDR3 is CASSITGGRDEQYF. The CDR3 DNA is TGTGCCAGCAGTATTACCGGGGGTCGGGACGAGCAGTACTTC.

This clonotype was seen repeatedly, ten times or more. This chain connects TRBV20-1 to TRBJ2-1; TRBD2 matches at 10 bases. The length of the CDR3 is 13 residues. The ends lost 5 bases at V and 8 bases at J; junction bases unmatched: 6. The V gene's germline CDR1 is DFQATT and CDR2 SNEGSKA (reference sequence). This CDR3 reads CSASSGRRDEQFF. The CDR3 DNA reads TGCAGTGCTTCTAGCGGGAGACGCGATGAGCAGTTCTTC.

This clonotype was observed at least ten times. The rearrangement links TRBV7-2 to TRBJ2-1; D unclear. Looked up from germline, CDR1 is SGHTA and CDR2 is FQGNSA. This CDR3 has 11 residues. V shed 2 bases and J shed 10 bases, with 6 bases lying between them. CDR3 nucleotides: TGTGCCAGCAGCTTAAAGCAGGAGCAGTTCTTC. As protein: CASSLKQEQFF.

This clonotype was recorded many times. This chain uses TRBV7-3 with TRBJ2-2; 7 bases align to TRBD2. The ends lost 5 bases at V and 0 bases at J; junction bases unmatched: 3. Germline V gene lookup returns CDR1 SGHTA and CDR2 FQGTGA. This CDR3 region has 15 residues. The CDR3 DNA follows: TGTGCCAGCAGCCTAGCGGTAGCGAACACCGGGGAGCTGTTTTTT. This gives the protein CASSLAVANTGELFF.

This clonotype appeared many times. V gene TRBV30 combines with J gene TRBJ1-1; tentatively, D is TRBD1 (6 bases). CDR1 and CDR2 (germline): GTSNPN, SVGIG (reference sequence). The germline V and J ends were trimmed by 4 bases and 6 bases, with 15 bases remaining between them. This CDR3 comprises 13 residues. CDR3 sequence reads: CAWKLTGIAEAFF. The DNA of the CDR3 is TGTGCCTGGAAATTAACAGGGATCGCTGAAGCTTTCTTT.

The sample holds many counts of this clonotype. This chain links TRBV28 with TRBJ2-7, with D possibly TRBD2 on 6 matching bases. Germline-derived CDR1 and CDR2 are MDHEN and SYDVKM. The CDR3 has 13 residues. With 7 bases removed from V and 9 bases from J, the gap between germline ends came to 19 bases. CDR3 residues: CASMGGRIKGQYF. CDR3 coding DNA: TGTGCCAGCATGGGGGGACGGATTAAGGGGCAGTACTTC.

V is TRBV5-5 and J is TRBJ1-2; D is possibly TRBD1 (6 bases). The germline gives CDR1 SGHKS, CDR2 YYEKEE (reference sequence). Between the trimmed V and J ends, which lost 0 bases and 5 bases, there was a span of 20 bases. CDR3 length: 17 residues. CDR3 sequence (DNA): TGTGCCAGCAGCTTGGCCCCCCCTCAGGGGATTTTGTATGGCTACACCTTC. It translates to CASSLAPPQGILYGYTF.